By sample share, the clone carrying this T cell receptor (beta chain) is medium-sized. This CDR3 has 18 residues. With V trimmed by 0 bases and J by 2 bases, 7 bases remained unmatched. Germline lookup yields CDR1 MNHNS and CDR2 SASEGT. A mixed TRB-A/B primer pool amplified rearranged TRB by multiplex touch-down PCR. MiXCR, run by TCRdb on the multiplex PCR reads, gives a single entry per CDR3 protein. This table holds approximately 1,600 distinct CDR3 sequences, approximately 23% found once. This record belongs to a study of T cell repertoires in aging, cancer and after chemotherapy. Study information: Pre- and post-chemotherapy samples were paired from glioblastoma patients treated with temozolomide-based therapy.

Amplification of TCR beta used genomic DNA extracted from peripheral blood. This chain links TRBV6-1 with TRBJ1-5, with 10 bases aligning to TRBD1. Sequencing was done on a sample of blood. The receptor was isolated from a human donor with a solid tumor. In nucleotides, the CDR3 is TGTGCCAGCAGTGAAGCGGGACAGGGGAGATACGGCAATCAGCCCCAGCATTTT. It yields the protein CASSEAGQGRYGNQPQHF.